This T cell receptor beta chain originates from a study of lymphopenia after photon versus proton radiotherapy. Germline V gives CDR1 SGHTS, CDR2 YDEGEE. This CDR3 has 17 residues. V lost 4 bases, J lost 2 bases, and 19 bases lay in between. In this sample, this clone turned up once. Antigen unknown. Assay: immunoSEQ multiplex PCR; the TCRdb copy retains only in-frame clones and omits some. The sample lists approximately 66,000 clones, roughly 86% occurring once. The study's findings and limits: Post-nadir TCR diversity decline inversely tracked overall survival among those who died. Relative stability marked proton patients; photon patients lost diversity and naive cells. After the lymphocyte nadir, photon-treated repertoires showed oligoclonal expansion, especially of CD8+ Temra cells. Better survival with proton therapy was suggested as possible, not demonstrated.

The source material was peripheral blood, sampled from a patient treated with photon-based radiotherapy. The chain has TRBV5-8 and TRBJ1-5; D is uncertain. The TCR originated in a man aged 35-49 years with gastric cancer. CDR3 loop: CASSHWVGGQGNQPQHF. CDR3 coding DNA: TGTGCCAGCAGCCATTGGGTAGGAGGGCAGGGCAATCAGCCCCAGCATTTT. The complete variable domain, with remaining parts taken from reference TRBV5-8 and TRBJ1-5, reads EAGVTQSPTHLIKTRGQQATLRCSPISGHTSVYWYQQALGLGLQFLLWYDEGEERNRGNFPPRFSGRQFPNYSSELNVNALELEDSALYLCASSHWVGGQGNQPQHFGDGTRLSIL.